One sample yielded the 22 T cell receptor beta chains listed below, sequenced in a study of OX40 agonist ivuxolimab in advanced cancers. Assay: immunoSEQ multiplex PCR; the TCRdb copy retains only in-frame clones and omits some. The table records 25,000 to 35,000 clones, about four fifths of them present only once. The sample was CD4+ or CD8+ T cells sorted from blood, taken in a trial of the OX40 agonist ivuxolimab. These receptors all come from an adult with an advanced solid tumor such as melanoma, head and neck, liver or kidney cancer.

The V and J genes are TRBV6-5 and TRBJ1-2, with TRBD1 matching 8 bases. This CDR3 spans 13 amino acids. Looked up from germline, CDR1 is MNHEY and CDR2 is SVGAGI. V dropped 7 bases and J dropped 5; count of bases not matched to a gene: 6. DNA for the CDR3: TGTGCCAGCAAGACAGGGGCTGGGTATGGCTACACCTTC. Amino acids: CASKTGAGYGYTF.

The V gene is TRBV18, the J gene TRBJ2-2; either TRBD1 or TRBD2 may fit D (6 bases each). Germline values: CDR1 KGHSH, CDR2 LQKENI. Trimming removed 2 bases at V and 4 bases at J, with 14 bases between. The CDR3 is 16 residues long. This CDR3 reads CASSPNWGASTGELFF. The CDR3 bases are TGTGCCAGCTCACCAAACTGGGGGGCCAGCACCGGGGAGCTGTTTTTT.

The CDR3 spells CASSLASGGSYEQYF. In DNA form, the CDR3 reads TGTGCCAGCAGCTTAGCTAGCGGGGGCTCCTACGAGCAGTACTTC. This chain uses TRBV7-9 with TRBJ2-7, with 9 bases that match TRBD2. CDR1 is SEHNR and CDR2 is FQNEAQ in the germline V gene (reference sequence). Trimming took 0 bases from V and 0 from J; bases not matched to a gene: 0. The CDR3 covers 15 residues.

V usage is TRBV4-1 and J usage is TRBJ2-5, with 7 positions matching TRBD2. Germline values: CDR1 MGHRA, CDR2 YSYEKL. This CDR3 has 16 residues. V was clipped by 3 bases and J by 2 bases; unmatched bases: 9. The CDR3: CASSQTALAAQETQYF. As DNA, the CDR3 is TGCGCCAGCAGCCAGACGGCCCTAGCGGCACAAGAGACCCAGTACTTC.

The DNA for the CDR3 is TGTGCCAGTATTGCCCCAGGACAGGGAACAAATCAGCCCCAGCATTTT. This sequence encodes CASIAPGQGTNQPQHF. The rearrangement links TRBV19 to TRBJ1-5; 8 bases map to TRBD1. Germline V gene lookup returns CDR1 LNHDA and CDR2 SQIVND (reference sequence). V was clipped by 7 bases and J by 4 bases; unmatched bases: 12. CDR3 length equals 16 residues.

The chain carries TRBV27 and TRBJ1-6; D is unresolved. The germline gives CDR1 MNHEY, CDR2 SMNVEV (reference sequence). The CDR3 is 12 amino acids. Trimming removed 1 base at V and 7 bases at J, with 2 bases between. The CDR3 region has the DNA TGTGCCAGCAGTTTATGGAATTCACCCCTCCACTTT. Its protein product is CASSLWNSPLHF.

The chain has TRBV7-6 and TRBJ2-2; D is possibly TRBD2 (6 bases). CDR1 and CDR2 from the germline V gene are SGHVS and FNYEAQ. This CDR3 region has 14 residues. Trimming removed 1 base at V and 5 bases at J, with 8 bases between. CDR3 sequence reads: CASSLVGRTGELFF. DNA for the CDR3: TGTGCCAGCAGCTTAGTGGGGAGGACCGGGGAGCTGTTTTTT.

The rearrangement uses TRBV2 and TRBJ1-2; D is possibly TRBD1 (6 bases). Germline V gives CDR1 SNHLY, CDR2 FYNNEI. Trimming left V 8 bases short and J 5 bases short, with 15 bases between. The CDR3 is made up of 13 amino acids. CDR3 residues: CASAGQSGYGYTF. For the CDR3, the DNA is TGTGCCAGCGCCGGACAGTCGGGATATGGCTACACCTTC.

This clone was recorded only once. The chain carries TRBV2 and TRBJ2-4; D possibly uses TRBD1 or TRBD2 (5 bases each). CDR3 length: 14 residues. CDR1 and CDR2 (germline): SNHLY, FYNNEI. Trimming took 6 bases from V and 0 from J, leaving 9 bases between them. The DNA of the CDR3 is TGTGCCAGCAGCACAGGACTAGCCAAAAACATTCAGTACTTC. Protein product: CASSTGLAKNIQYF.

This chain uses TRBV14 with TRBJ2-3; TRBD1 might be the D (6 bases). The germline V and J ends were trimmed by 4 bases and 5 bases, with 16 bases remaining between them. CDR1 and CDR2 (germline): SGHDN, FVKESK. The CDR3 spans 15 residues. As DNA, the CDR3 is TGTGCCAGCAGCCCCCCGGGCAGGGGTAAAGATACGCAGTATTTT. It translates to CASSPPGRGKDTQYF.

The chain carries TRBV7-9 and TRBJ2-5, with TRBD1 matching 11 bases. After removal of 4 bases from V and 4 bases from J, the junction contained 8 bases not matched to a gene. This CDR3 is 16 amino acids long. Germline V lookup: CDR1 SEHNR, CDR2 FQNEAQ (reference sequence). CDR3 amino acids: CASSYIGTGGRETQYF. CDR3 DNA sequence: TGTGCCAGCAGCTACATCGGGACAGGGGGTCGAGAGACCCAGTACTTC. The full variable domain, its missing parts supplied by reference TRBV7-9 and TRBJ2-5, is DTGVSQNPRHKITKRGQNVTFRCDPISEHNRLYWYRQTLGQGPEFLTYFQNEAQLEKSRLLSDRFSAERPKGSFSTLEIQRTEQGDSAMYLCASSYIGTGGRETQYFGPGTRLLVL.

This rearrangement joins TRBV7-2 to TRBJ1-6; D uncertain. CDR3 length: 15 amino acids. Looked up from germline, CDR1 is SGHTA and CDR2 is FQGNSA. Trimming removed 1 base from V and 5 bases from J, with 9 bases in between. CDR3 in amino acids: CASSLEVGNNSPLHF. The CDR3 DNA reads TGTGCCAGCAGCTTAGAGGTTGGGAATAATTCACCCCTCCACTTT.

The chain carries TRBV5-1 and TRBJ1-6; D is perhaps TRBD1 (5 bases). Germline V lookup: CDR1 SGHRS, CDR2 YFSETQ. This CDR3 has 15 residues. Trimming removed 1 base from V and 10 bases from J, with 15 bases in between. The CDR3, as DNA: TGCGCCAGCAGCTTGAGCGGACAAGGAGGCTCACCCCTCCACTTT. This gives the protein CASSLSGQGGSPLHF.

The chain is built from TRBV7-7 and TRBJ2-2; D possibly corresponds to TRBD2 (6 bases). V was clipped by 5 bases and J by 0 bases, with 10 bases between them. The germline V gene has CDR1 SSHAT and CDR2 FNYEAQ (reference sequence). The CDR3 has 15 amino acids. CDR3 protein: CASSPRGSNTGELFF. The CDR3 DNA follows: TGTGCCAGCAGCCCGCGGGGTTCGAACACCGGGGAGCTGTTTTTT.

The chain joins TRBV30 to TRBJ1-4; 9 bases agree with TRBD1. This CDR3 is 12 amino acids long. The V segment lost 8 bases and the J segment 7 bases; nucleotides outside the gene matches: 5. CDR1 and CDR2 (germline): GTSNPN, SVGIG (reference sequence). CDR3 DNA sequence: TGTGCCATGGACAGGGGAAGTGAAAAACTGTTTTTT. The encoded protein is CAMDRGSEKLFF.

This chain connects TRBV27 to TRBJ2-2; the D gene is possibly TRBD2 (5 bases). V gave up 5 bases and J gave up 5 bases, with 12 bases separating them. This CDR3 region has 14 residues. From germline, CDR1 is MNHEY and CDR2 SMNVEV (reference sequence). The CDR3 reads CASSGNGVTGELFF. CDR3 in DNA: TGTGCCAGCAGTGGGAACGGGGTGACCGGGGAGCTGTTTTTT.

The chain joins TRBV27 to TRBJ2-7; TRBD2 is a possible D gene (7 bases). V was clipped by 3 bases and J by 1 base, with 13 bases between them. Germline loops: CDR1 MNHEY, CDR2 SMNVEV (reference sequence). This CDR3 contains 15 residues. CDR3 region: CASSFQGRGSYEQYF. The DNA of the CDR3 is TGTGCCAGCAGTTTCCAGGGGAGGGGGTCCTACGAGCAGTACTTC.

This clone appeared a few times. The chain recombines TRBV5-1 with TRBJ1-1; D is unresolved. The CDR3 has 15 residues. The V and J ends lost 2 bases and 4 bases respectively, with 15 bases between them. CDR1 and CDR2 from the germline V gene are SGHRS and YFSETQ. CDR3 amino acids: CASSLGPRGSTEAFF. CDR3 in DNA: TGCGCCAGCAGCTTAGGGCCGCGGGGAAGCACTGAAGCTTTCTTT. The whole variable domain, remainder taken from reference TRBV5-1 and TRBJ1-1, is KAGVTQTPRYLIKTRGQQVTLSCSPISGHRSVSWYQQTPGQGLQFLFEYFSETQRNKGNFPGRFSGRQFSNSRSEMNVSTLELGDSALYLCASSLGPRGSTEAFFGQGTRLTVV.

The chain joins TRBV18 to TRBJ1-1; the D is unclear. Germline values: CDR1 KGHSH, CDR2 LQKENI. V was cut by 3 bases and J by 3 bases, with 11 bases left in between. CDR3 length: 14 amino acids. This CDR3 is CASSPVEGHTEAFF. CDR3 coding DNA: TGTGCCAGCTCACCCGTGGAAGGGCACACTGAAGCTTTCTTT.

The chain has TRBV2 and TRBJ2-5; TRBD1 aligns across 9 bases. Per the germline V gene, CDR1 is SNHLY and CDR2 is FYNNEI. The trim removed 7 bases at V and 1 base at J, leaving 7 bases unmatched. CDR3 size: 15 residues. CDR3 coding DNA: TGTGCCAGCAAGGGACAGGGTTTATTCCAAGAGACCCAGTACTTC. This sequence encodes CASKGQGLFQETQYF.

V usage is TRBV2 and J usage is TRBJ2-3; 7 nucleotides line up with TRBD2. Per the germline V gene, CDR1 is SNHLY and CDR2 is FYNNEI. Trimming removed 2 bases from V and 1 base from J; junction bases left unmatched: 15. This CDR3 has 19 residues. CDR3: CASSEPSGVMFEGTDTQYF. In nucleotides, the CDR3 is TGTGCCAGCAGTGAACCCAGCGGGGTAATGTTTGAGGGCACAGATACGCAGTATTTT.

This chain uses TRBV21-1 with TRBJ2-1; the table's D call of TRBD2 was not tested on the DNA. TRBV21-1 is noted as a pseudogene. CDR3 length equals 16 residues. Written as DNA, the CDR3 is TGTGCCAGCAGCCTTTTTAATGGACTAGCGGGCAATGAGCAGTTCTTC. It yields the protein CASSLFNGLAGNEQFF.